This entry describes one T cell receptor (beta chain). These data originate in a study of shared clonotypes between healthy human individuals. Using immunoSEQ multiplex PCR, the repertoire was profiled, and TCRdb retains in-frame clones only, with some absent. The repertoire holds roughly 2.2 million clones, with under 95% as singletons. Per germline, CDR1 MNHNS and CDR2 SASEGT. The J segment lost 4 bases and the V segment lost 7 bases, leaving 8 bases of the junction unmatched. This CDR3 contains 14 residues. V usage is TRBV6-1 and J usage is TRBJ2-5, with 8 bases identical to TRBD1. The TCR sequence derives from a young man in good health. Some clones in this sample may be carry-over from other donors' samples. Sequencing was performed on naive CD4+ T cells from PBMCs. Indicated subset: CD45RA+ positively selected. CDR3 amino acids: CASNLQGARETQYF. DNA for the CDR3: TGTGCCAGCAACCTCCAGGGGGCACGAGAGACCCAGTACTTC.